These 30 T cell receptor beta chains came from one sample sequenced in a study of human T cells and chemical hapten exposure. TCRdb reanalysed the RACE reads using MiXCR and keeps one entry per CDR3 protein. The repertoire consists of approximately 73,000 distinct CDR3 sequences, with about a tenth occurring once and the leading ten covering about 1.3%. Indicated time point: patch test 1, 2 weeks after DPC sensitization. Treatment indicated: therapeutic diphenylcyclopropenone sensitization with weekly scalp DPC. This specimen consisted of whole blood, obtained in connection with sensitization to the hapten diphenylcyclopropenone (DPC). The receptors were gathered from a woman aged 50 to 60 with alopecia areata. Some clones in this sample may be carry-over from other donors' samples.

In nucleotides, the CDR3 is TGTGCCAGCAGCGGAGGGACCAACACCGGGGAGCTGTTTTTT. Its translation is CASSGGTNTGELFF. The genes are TRBV2 and TRBJ2-2; TRBD2 might be the D (6 bases). Germline CDR1 is SNHLY and CDR2 is FYNNEI. The CDR3 sequence is 14 residues long. The V end lost 6 bases, the J end lost 2 bases, and 10 bases lay between the germline ends.

This clonotype has a handful of counts. The chain couples TRBV29-1 to TRBJ2-5; D may correspond to TRBD1 or TRBD2 (6 bases each). V gave up 4 bases and J gave up 4 bases, with 13 bases separating them. Looked up from germline, CDR1 is SQVTM and CDR2 is ANQGSEA. There are 13 residues in the CDR3. CDR3 bases: TGCAGCGTTGTTCGGACAGCGGGAGAGACCCAGTACTTC. This sequence encodes CSVVRTAGETQYF.

In its sample, this clonotype was seen a few times. This rearrangement joins TRBV9 to TRBJ1-2; D not resolved. Looked up from germline, CDR1 is SGDLS and CDR2 is YYNGEE. V lost 0 bases and J 6 bases, leaving 6 bases between the germline ends. The length of the CDR3 is 12 residues. The CDR3 nucleotides are TGTGCCAGCAGCGTAGGACGAGATGGCTACACCTTC. Amino acids: CASSVGRDGYTF.

Details on this clonotype: The conserved phenylalanine or tryptophan normally closing the CDR3 is absent here, so this likely arose from a read error. Written as DNA, the CDR3 is TGTGCCAGCAGCACCCCAGGGGGCGACTCCTACGAGCAGTACATC. Translated, it gives CASSTPGGDSYEQYI. The V and J genes are TRBV5-6 and TRBJ2-7, with TRBD1 matching over 8 bases. Germline CDR1 and CDR2: SGHDT and YYEEEE. Unmatched junction bases numbered 6, after V lost 4 bases and J lost 0 bases. CDR3 size: 15 residues.

This clonotype occurred many times. This chain joins TRBV27 and TRBJ1-2, with 7 bases fitting TRBD1. The germline V gene has CDR1 MNHEY and CDR2 SMNVEV (reference sequence). V lost 4 bases, J lost 2 bases, and 1 base stayed unmatched. The CDR3 runs to 13 residues. The DNA for the CDR3 is TGTGCCAGCAGTTCGGGACAGAACTATGGCTACACCTTC. Amino acids: CASSSGQNYGYTF.

The chain employs TRBV27 and TRBJ1-6; D is undetermined. Looked up from germline, CDR1 is MNHEY and CDR2 is SMNVEV (reference sequence). The CDR3 is made up of 11 amino acids. The germline V and J ends were trimmed by 5 bases and 14 bases, with 10 bases remaining between them. The CDR3 protein is CASSARQTLHF. The CDR3 DNA reads TGTGCCAGCAGTGCACGTCAAACCCTCCACTTT.

The gene calls are TRBV4-2 and TRBJ1-2; unclear D gene. Trimming took 2 bases from V and 0 from J, leaving 4 bases between them. The CDR3 extends over 13 amino acids. CDR1 and CDR2 from the germline V gene are LGHNA and YNFKEQ. CDR3 in amino acids: CASSQLPNYGYTF. CDR3 coding DNA: TGTGCCAGCAGCCAACTCCCTAACTATGGCTACACCTTC.

There are many counts of this clonotype. The chain has TRBV9 and TRBJ1-3; D not certain. This CDR3 has 15 amino acids. Germline values: CDR1 SGDLS, CDR2 YYNGEE. The ends were cut back, 4 bases at V and 0 bases at J, with 11 bases in the middle. Here the CDR3 DNA reads TGTGCCAGCAGCTCCGCAACAAGCTCTGGAAACACCATATATTTT. This translates into CASSSATSSGNTIYF. Full variable domain (missing parts from reference TRBV9 and TRBJ1-3): DSGVTQTPKHLITATGQRVTLRCSPRSGDLSVYWYQQSLDQGLQFLIQYYNGEERAKGNILERFSAQQFPDLHSELNLSSLELGDSALYFCASSSATSSGNTIYFGEGSWLTVV.

This clonotype was counted many times. This chain links TRBV7-6 with TRBJ1-1; D call uncertain. Between the trimmed V and J ends, which lost 1 base and 8 bases, there was a span of 11 bases. CDR1 is SGHVS and CDR2 is FNYEAQ in the germline V gene. This CDR3 has 13 amino acids. The CDR3 DNA reads TGTGCCAGCAGCTTAGGAGGCAGATTCGAAGCTTTCTTT. Its translation: CASSLGGRFEAFF.

The chain links TRBV5-5 to TRBJ1-1; unclear D gene. Germline CDR1 reads SGHKS; CDR2 reads YYEKEE (reference sequence). With 2 bases removed from V and 1 base from J, the gap between germline ends came to 6 bases. The CDR3 extends over 13 amino acids. The CDR3 here is CASSLGWNTEAFF. CDR3 DNA sequence: TGTGCCAGCAGCTTAGGCTGGAACACTGAAGCTTTCTTT.

There are a few counts of this clonotype. The rearrangement uses TRBV12-5 and TRBJ1-1; tentative D call: TRBD1 (6 bases). The V end lost 7 bases, the J end lost 6 bases, and 15 bases lay between the germline ends. Looked up from germline, CDR1 is LGHNT and CDR2 is FRNRAP. The CDR3 extends over 13 amino acids. In nucleotides, the CDR3 is TGTGCTAGTGCCCTTGGGGGGGGCGCTGAAGCTTTCTTT. Residues: CASALGGGAEAFF.

This clonotype was counted only a few times. The chain joins TRBV7-6 to TRBJ2-2; D may be TRBD2 (5 bases). Looked up from germline, CDR1 is SGHVS and CDR2 is FNYEAQ. The CDR3 has 18 amino acids. The V gene lost 5 bases and the J gene lost 0 bases, with 19 bases spanning the gap. CDR3 in amino acids: CASSPAPRARPNTGELFF. Written as DNA, the CDR3 is TGTGCCAGCAGCCCAGCGCCGAGGGCAAGGCCGAACACCGGGGAGCTGTTTTTT.

This clonotype was found a few times. CDR3 sequence: CASSPGFTGEPQHF. For the CDR3, the DNA is TGTGCCAGCTCACCAGGGTTTACAGGGGAGCCCCAGCATTTT. The rearrangement joins TRBV18 to TRBJ1-5; 7 bases align to TRBD1. CDR3 size: 14 residues. V was pared by 2 bases and J by 8 bases, with 6 bases of the junction left unmatched. CDR1 and CDR2 from the germline V gene are KGHSH and LQKENI.

This chain joins TRBV6-1 and TRBJ2-3, with 7 bases matching TRBD2. The CDR3 length is 15 residues. V shed 7 bases, J shed 3 bases, and the junction held 10 bases outside the gene matches. Per germline, CDR1 MNHNS and CDR2 SASEGT. CDR3 region: CASTKGASGTDTQYF. CDR3 sequence (DNA): TGTGCCAGCACCAAAGGGGCTAGCGGTACAGATACGCAGTATTTT.

The CDR3 DNA sequence: TGTGCCAGCAGTTATCGGGGTGTTGGCACAGATACGCAGTATTTT. Translated, it gives CASSYRGVGTDTQYF. The V gene is TRBV6-2 or TRBV6-3, the J gene TRBJ2-3; a possible D gene is TRBD2 (5 bases). CDR1 is MNHEY and CDR2 is SVGEGT in the germline V gene. The V end was cut by 3 bases, the J end by 1 base, with 11 bases between. The CDR3 totals 15 residues.

The chain has TRBV10-1 and TRBJ1-2; the D is unclear. Trimming removed 2 bases at V and 4 bases at J, with 8 bases between. This CDR3 has 13 amino acids. The V gene's germline CDR1 is WNHNN and CDR2 SYGVQD (reference sequence). The CDR3 loop reads CASSENPFYGYTF. In DNA, the CDR3 is TGCGCCAGCAGTGAGAATCCATTCTATGGCTACACCTTC.

The rearrangement links TRBV28 to TRBJ2-5; 7 bases are shared with TRBD2. J was trimmed by 1 base and V by 2 bases; bases with no gene match: 7. CDR1 is MDHEN and CDR2 is SYDVKM in the germline V gene. This CDR3 is built from 16 residues. The CDR3 bases are TGTGCCAGCAGTTTACGGGGGGAGGGTTTCCAAGAGACCCAGTACTTC. Amino acids: CASSLRGEGFQETQYF.

The chain joins TRBV12-3 or TRBV12-4 to TRBJ1-1, with D possibly matching TRBD1 (5 bases). Between the trimmed V and J ends, which lost 2 bases and 6 bases, there was a span of 13 bases. CDR3 length equals 14 residues. The CDR3 DNA follows: TGTGCCAGCAGTTTAAGGTCAGGGAGGCCTGAAGCTTTCTTT. Its protein product is CASSLRSGRPEAFF.

This clonotype has a handful of counts. This rearrangement joins TRBV12-3 or TRBV12-4 to TRBJ2-2; the D is unclear. Trimming took off 5 bases at V and 3 bases at J, with 7 bases between the two ends. This CDR3 has 13 amino acids. CDR3 DNA sequence: TGTGCCAGCAGTCTTGGAGACACCGGGGAGCTGTTTTTT. Amino acids: CASSLGDTGELFF.

This clonotype has only a few counts. The chain has TRBV7-9 and TRBJ2-3, with 8 bases matching TRBD1. Germline V CDR1 and CDR2: SEHNR, FQNEAQ (reference sequence). Trimming took 5 bases from V and 3 from J; bases not matched to a gene: 4. This CDR3 has 14 amino acids. The CDR3 reads CASSQWTGTDTQYF. Here the CDR3 DNA reads TGTGCCAGCAGCCAGTGGACAGGGACAGATACGCAGTATTTT. Using reference TRBV7-9 and TRBJ2-3 for the parts outside the CDR3, the full variable domain is DTGVSQNPRHKITKRGQNVTFRCDPISEHNRLYWYRQTLGQGPEFLTYFQNEAQLEKSRLLSDRFSAERPKGSFSTLEIQRTEQGDSAMYLCASSQWTGTDTQYFGPGTRLTVL.

In its sample, this clonotype was seen many times. V usage is TRBV7-9 and J usage is TRBJ2-7; 8 bases agree with TRBD1. Germline CDR1 reads SEHNR; CDR2 reads FQNEAQ (reference sequence). CDR3 length: 17 residues. The V and J ends lost 1 base and 3 bases, in that order; junction bases with no gene match: 11. The DNA for the CDR3 is TGTGCCAGCAGCTTAGGTTCAGGGGGCGCAGTGGTCTACGAGCAGTACTTC. It yields the protein CASSLGSGGAVVYEQYF.

V usage is TRBV12-3 or TRBV12-4 and J usage is TRBJ1-2, with TRBD1 matching 9 bases. This CDR3 contains 15 residues. Germline trimming cut 5 bases from V and 0 bases from J; bases unmatched to any gene: 4. The chain's CDR3 is CASSTWTGANYGYTF. DNA of the CDR3: TGTGCCAGCAGTACTTGGACAGGGGCTAACTATGGCTACACCTTC.

The chain is built from TRBV12-3 or TRBV12-4 and TRBJ2-3; 8 bases agree with TRBD2. This CDR3 region has 12 residues. The V segment lost 5 bases and the J segment 10 bases; nucleotides outside the gene matches: 5. CDR3: CASSPSSGSQYF. In DNA, the CDR3 is TGTGCCAGCAGTCCCTCTAGCGGGTCGCAGTATTTT.

This clonotype was seen many times. The V and J genes are TRBV7-6 and TRBJ1-1; 7 nucleotides line up with TRBD1. Per germline, CDR1 SGHVS and CDR2 FNYEAQ. Unmatched junction bases numbered 9, after V lost 6 bases and J lost 5 bases. The CDR3 length is 14 residues. The CDR3 DNA is TGTGCCAGCAGTTCAGACAGGGTGCGGACTGAAGCTTTCTTT. Amino acids: CASSSDRVRTEAFF.

The J gene is TRBJ2-3, the V gene TRBV7-9, with D possibly matching TRBD2 (6 bases). The germline V gene encodes CDR1 SEHNR and CDR2 FQNEAQ (reference sequence). V lost 9 bases and J 0 bases, leaving 16 bases between the germline ends. This CDR3 comprises 15 residues. The CDR3 spells CARSAMGGSTDTQYF. CDR3 nucleotides: TGTGCCAGAAGTGCTATGGGGGGAAGCACAGATACGCAGTATTTT. The variable domain in full, with the rest retrieved from reference TRBV7-9 and TRBJ2-3, is DTGVSQNPRHKITKRGQNVTFRCDPISEHNRLYWYRQTLGQGPEFLTYFQNEAQLEKSRLLSDRFSAERPKGSFSTLEIQRTEQGDSAMYLCARSAMGGSTDTQYFGPGTRLTVL.

As to this clonotype: One junction end does not reproduce the germline sequence, and a read error may be involved. This chain links TRBV29-1 with TRBJ2-1; 7 bases match TRBD2. Germline V gives CDR1 SQVTM, CDR2 ANQGSEA. The CDR3 is made up of 10 amino acids. The CDR3 here is CSVGGSEPAF. CDR3 sequence (DNA): TGCAGCGTGGGGGGGAGCGAGCCCGCCTTC.

This clonotype was seen at least ten times. The chain recombines TRBV6-6 with TRBJ2-1; TRBD2 agrees at 10 bases. Germline values: CDR1 MNHNY, CDR2 SVGAGI (reference sequence). The CDR3 is 15 amino acids. V dropped 4 bases and J dropped 5; count of bases not matched to a gene: 5. CDR3 sequence (DNA): TGTGCCAGCAGTTTGGCTAGCGGGAGTGACAATGAGCAGTTCTTC. Its protein is CASSLASGSDNEQFF.

This clonotype was seen more than once but under ten times. The J gene is TRBJ2-5, the V gene TRBV7-2, with D tentatively TRBD2 (5 bases). CDR3 size: 14 residues. CDR1 and CDR2 from the germline V gene are SGHTA and FQGNSA. Trimming removed 5 bases at V and 2 bases at J, with 12 bases between. CDR3 sequence reads: CASSPGRRQETQYF. The CDR3 nucleotides read TGTGCCAGCAGCCCTGGGCGGAGGCAAGAGACCCAGTACTTC. Based on the CDR3 plus reference TRBV7-2 and TRBJ2-5, the full variable domain is GAGVSQSPSNKVTEKGKDVELRCDPISGHTALYWYRQSLGQGLEFLIYFQGNSAPDKSGLPSDRFSAERTGGSVSTLTIQRTQQEDSAVYLCASSPGRRQETQYFGPGTRLLVL.

This chain joins TRBV5-4 and TRBJ2-7, with TRBD1 as a possible D gene (6 bases). CDR1 is SGHNT, CDR2 YYREEE, per germline (reference sequence). V lost 4 bases and J 0 bases, leaving 14 bases between the germline ends. The CDR3 totals 15 residues. The CDR3 nucleotides are TGTGCCAGCAGCCCTGGACAGTCTAGCTCCTACGAGCAGTACTTC. It codes for CASSPGQSSSYEQYF.

The chain couples TRBV20-1 to TRBJ1-2; the D gene is possibly TRBD1 (5 bases). The CDR3 runs 11 residues. Trimming took off 0 bases at V and 13 bases at J, with 12 bases between the two ends. Germline assignment: CDR1 DFQATT and CDR2 SNEGSKA (reference sequence). The CDR3 sequence is CSARDRDLGTF. DNA for the CDR3: TGCAGTGCTAGAGATCGGGACCTAGGCACCTTC.